The clone carrying this T cell receptor (beta chain) has ten or more counts. Its target is unknown. This entry belongs to a study of T-cell reconstitution after alpha-beta-depleted transplantation in children. V was trimmed by 0 bases and J by 3 bases, leaving 14 bases between them. Germline V CDR1 and CDR2: SGHRS, YFSETQ. CDR3 size: 16 residues. Notes on the study in general: About two months after transplant, alpha-beta T cells reportedly came from several hundred expanded graft clones.

Construction of the TCRbeta library involved unique molecular identifiers. TCRdb independently ran MiXCR on the PCR reads; one entry per CDR3 protein. The sample holds some 550,000 distinct CDR3 sequences, about 23% seen once. The sequence came from a boy under three years old who had a stem cell transplant for acute myeloid leukemia, so the T cells may come from the graft donor. The sample here was PBMCs, mostly from graft donor cells, taken 360 days after TCRalphabeta/CD19-depleted stem cell transplant. This sequence joins TRBV5-1 and TRBJ2-3; D is possibly TRBD1 or TRBD2 (7 bases each). The DNA of the CDR3 is TGCGCCAGCAGCTTGGCGGCAGGGGGGGGGACAGATACGCAGTATTTT. It codes for CASSLAAGGGTDTQYF.